One and the same sample provided the 23 T cell receptor beta chains below, sequenced in a study of cytomegalovirus exposure and HLA in healthy donors. The PCR used 60 Vbeta and 13 Jbeta primers. TCRdb keeps only in-frame clones here, not all; method: immunoSEQ multiplex PCR. The sample yields approximately 220,000 clones, around 83% seen once. The sequenced material came from PBMCs. The receptors shown here come from a girl aged 10 to 17 in good health and CMV-seronegative.

The rearrangement joins TRBV18 to TRBJ1-4; the match to TRBD1 covers 8 bases. The germline CDR1 and CDR2 sequences are KGHSH and LQKENI. V trimming: 5 bases; J trimming: 14 bases; junction bases outside the gene matches: 4. The CDR3 contains 11 residues. The CDR3 coding sequence is TGTGCCAGCTCAGACAGGGGAACTCTGTTTTTT. Its translation: CASSDRGTLFF.

Concerning this clone itself: Different DNA sequences within this sample yield the same CDR3. The chain recombines TRBV5-1 with TRBJ2-5; D possibly corresponds to TRBD1 (5 bases). The CDR3 length is 13 residues. Germline CDR1 SGHRS, CDR2 YFSETQ. V was cut by 4 bases and J by 5 bases, with 12 bases left in between. As DNA, the CDR3 is TGCGCCAGCAGCCCAGGCCCAGGGGAGACCCAGTACTTC. It codes for CASSPGPGETQYF. Filled out from reference TRBV5-1 and TRBJ2-5, the complete variable domain reads KAGVTQTPRYLIKTRGQQVTLSCSPISGHRSVSWYQQTPGQGLQFLFEYFSETQRNKGNFPGRFSGRQFSNSRSEMNVSTLELGDSALYLCASSPGPGETQYFGPGTRLLVL.

J is TRBJ2-5 and V is TRBV1; the table's D call TRBD1 went unverified against the DNA. The end of the DNA fits TRBJ2-7 better, so the J call may be wrong. TRBV1 is an annotated pseudogene. This CDR3 contains 17 residues. The CDR3 protein is CTSSLPGQGLFRYEQYF. The CDR3 coding sequence is TGCACCAGCAGCCTTCCGGGACAGGGGTTGTTTCGCTACGAGCAGTACTTC.

The V and J genes are TRBV19 and TRBJ1-1; 10 bases match TRBD1. This CDR3 has 13 amino acids. Germline V gives CDR1 LNHDA, CDR2 SQIVND (reference sequence). The J segment lost 4 bases and the V segment lost 8 bases, leaving 4 bases of the junction unmatched. CDR3 in DNA: TGTGCCAGTTTGACAGGGGGCCGCACTGAAGCTTTCTTT. Protein product: CASLTGGRTEAFF.

The chain carries TRBV5-1 and TRBJ2-7; TRBD1 agrees at 11 bases. J gave up 3 bases and V 4 bases, and 6 bases lay outside the gene matches. CDR3 size: 15 residues. Germline CDR1 reads SGHRS; CDR2 reads YFSETQ. The CDR3 spells CASSREGTGGYEQYF. CDR3 nucleotides: TGCGCCAGCAGCCGAGAAGGGACAGGGGGCTACGAGCAGTACTTC.

The CDR3 here is CASRDPGHMNTEAFF. CDR3 bases: TGTGCCAGCAGGGATCCGGGACACATGAACACTGAAGCTTTCTTT. The chain is built from TRBV7-7 and TRBJ1-1; a possible D gene is TRBD1 (6 bases). V lost 6 bases, J lost 0 bases, and 14 bases lay in between. Germline loops: CDR1 SSHAT, CDR2 FNYEAQ (reference sequence). The CDR3 loop spans 15 amino acids.

This chain joins TRBV18 and TRBJ2-3; TRBD2 might be the D (6 bases). The CDR3 length is 15 residues. V lost 3 bases to trimming and J lost 3 bases, with 13 bases between them. Germline V lookup: CDR1 KGHSH, CDR2 LQKENI. The CDR3 nucleotides are TGTGCCAGCTCACCCCCCGGGAGTGTTACAGATACGCAGTATTTT. This sequence encodes CASSPPGSVTDTQYF.

The V call is TRBV10-3, the J call TRBJ1-5, with TRBD1 matching over 7 bases. With 10 bases clipped from V and 4 bases from J, the junction kept 4 bases outside the gene matches. The V gene's germline CDR1 is ENHRY and CDR2 SYGVKD. This CDR3 region has 12 residues. The CDR3 DNA is TGTGCCACGGGACAGTTTAATCAGCCCCAGCATTTT. It is translated as CATGQFNQPQHF.

The rearrangement joins TRBV18 to TRBJ2-1; the match to TRBD1 covers 7 bases. This CDR3 is 15 amino acids long. Trimming removed 4 bases from V and 4 bases from J; junction bases left unmatched: 7. The germline V gene encodes CDR1 KGHSH and CDR2 LQKENI. DNA of the CDR3: TGTGCCAGCTCACAAATTCCGGGACAGTACAATGAGCAGTTCTTC. It translates to CASSQIPGQYNEQFF.

The chain carries TRBV27 and TRBJ2-3; TRBD2 might be the D (7 bases). There are 15 residues in the CDR3. Per the germline V gene, CDR1 is MNHEY and CDR2 is SMNVEV (reference sequence). Trimming removed 6 bases at V and 3 bases at J, with 16 bases between. CDR3 coding DNA: TGTGCCAGCAGGTCGCGGGGAGGGGGAACAGATACGCAGTATTTT. This codes for CASRSRGGGTDTQYF.

V is TRBV19 and J is TRBJ2-1; 11 nucleotides align to TRBD2. The CDR3 sequence is 15 residues long. Germline-derived CDR1 and CDR2 are LNHDA and SQIVND (reference sequence). V was pared by 1 base and J by 9 bases, with 5 bases of the junction left unmatched. The CDR3 DNA follows: TGTGCCAGTAGTATAGGCGGTAGCGGGAGGGGTGAGCAGTTCTTC. This codes for CASSIGGSGRGEQFF.

This clone was counted once. The rearrangement uses TRBV28 and TRBJ1-2; 8 bases line up with TRBD1. The ends lost 4 bases at V and 4 bases at J; junction bases unmatched: 5. This CDR3 comprises 14 residues. Germline V gene lookup returns CDR1 MDHEN and CDR2 SYDVKM. The CDR3 DNA is TGTGCCAGCAGTTCCGGACAGGGCAGCTATGGCTACACCTTC. It yields the protein CASSSGQGSYGYTF.

The chain carries TRBV11-3 and TRBJ2-7, with TRBD1 matching 9 bases. V lost 4 bases and J lost 2; bases outside the gene matches: 6. Germline lookup yields CDR1 SGHNT and CDR2 YENEEA. CDR3 length equals 15 residues. The chain's CDR3 is CASSSSGTGPYEQYF. The DNA of the CDR3 is TGTGCCAGCAGCTCATCCGGGACAGGGCCCTACGAGCAGTACTTC.

The sample holds a few counts of this clone. The chain links TRBV5-8 to TRBJ1-4; D unclear. The germline CDR1 and CDR2 sequences are SGHTS and YDEGEE. The germline V and J ends were trimmed by 4 bases and 8 bases, with 15 bases remaining between them. There are 14 residues in the CDR3. The DNA for the CDR3 is TGTGCCAGCAGCCGCGGACTTTCCTCCGAAAAACTGTTTTTT. This gives the protein CASSRGLSSEKLFF.

J is TRBJ1-1 and V is TRBV5-1; the D gene is possibly TRBD1 (6 bases). The length of the CDR3 is 15 residues. Germline CDR1 reads SGHRS; CDR2 reads YFSETQ. The ends were cut back, 4 bases at V and 2 bases at J, with 15 bases in the middle. The CDR3 spells CASSPGPGENTEAFF. The CDR3 DNA follows: TGCGCCAGCAGCCCTGGTCCAGGGGAAAACACTGAAGCTTTCTTT. The full variable domain, with the rest looked up from reference TRBV5-1 and TRBJ1-1, is KAGVTQTPRYLIKTRGQQVTLSCSPISGHRSVSWYQQTPGQGLQFLFEYFSETQRNKGNFPGRFSGRQFSNSRSEMNVSTLELGDSALYLCASSPGPGENTEAFFGQGTRLTVV.

The chain carries TRBV5-6 and TRBJ2-1, with 8 positions matching TRBD2. The CDR3 extends over 17 amino acids. The V gene end was trimmed by 0 bases and the J gene end by 2 bases; junction bases not matched to a gene: 7. Germline V gives CDR1 SGHDT, CDR2 YYEEEE. The CDR3 coding sequence is TGTGCCAGCAGCTTGGTTCTTCGGCGGGAGGCCTACAATGAGCAGTTCTTC. Amino acid sequence: CASSLVLRREAYNEQFF.

The chain employs TRBV7-8 and TRBJ2-2; 7 nucleotides match TRBD1. V shed 5 bases and J 1 base; nucleotides not matched to a gene: 7. CDR3 length: 16 amino acids. In germline, CDR1 is SGHVS, CDR2 FQNEAQ. The CDR3 sequence: CASSHPRDRNTGELFF. The CDR3 bases are TGTGCCAGCAGCCACCCCCGGGACAGGAACACCGGGGAGCTGTTTTTT.

The chain links TRBV11-3 to TRBJ2-3; 10 nucleotides line up with TRBD1. This CDR3 is 15 amino acids long. J lost 3 bases, V lost 5 bases, and 5 bases had no gene match. CDR1 and CDR2 (germline): SGHNT, YENEEA. This CDR3 reads CASSPGQGETDTQYF. Here the CDR3 DNA reads TGTGCCAGCAGCCCTGGACAGGGGGAGACAGATACGCAGTATTTT. Full variable domain (rest looked up from reference TRBV11-3 and TRBJ2-3): EAGVVQSPRYKIIEKKQPVAFWCNPISGHNTLYWYLQNLGQGPELLIRYENEEAVDDSQLPKDRFSAERLKGVDSTLKIQPAELGDSAVYLCASSPGQGETDTQYFGPGTRLTVL.

This clone has just a few counts. The chain couples TRBV5-4 to TRBJ1-3; no firm D call. The germline V gene encodes CDR1 SGHNT and CDR2 YYREEE (reference sequence). Between the trimmed V and J ends, which lost 0 bases and 6 bases, there was a span of 13 bases. This CDR3 is built from 15 residues. For the CDR3, the DNA is TGTGCCAGCAGCTTGGGCCGCGAGAACTCAAACACCATATATTTT. Amino acid sequence: CASSLGRENSNTIYF.

V and J are TRBV7-3 and TRBJ2-3; TRBD2 aligns across 7 bases. The length of the CDR3 is 15 residues. Looked up from germline, CDR1 is SGHTA and CDR2 is FQGTGA. Trimming took 1 base from V and 0 from J; bases not matched to a gene: 1. For the CDR3, the DNA is TGTGCCAGCAGCTTAAGTAGCGGGAGCACAGATACGCAGTATTTT. It specifies CASSLSSGSTDTQYF.

The chain has TRBV27 and TRBJ2-7; 9 bases fit TRBD2. The CDR3 sequence is 15 residues long. Germline V lookup: CDR1 MNHEY, CDR2 SMNVEV (reference sequence). V shed 0 bases, J shed 5 bases, and the junction held 5 bases outside the gene matches. As DNA, the CDR3 is TGTGCCAGCAGTTTATCGTTAGCGGGAGTCCACGAGCAGTACTTC. Translating it yields CASSLSLAGVHEQYF.

The chain links TRBV28 to TRBJ1-1, with a tentative D call TRBD1 (6 bases). CDR3 length: 13 amino acids. V lost 9 bases and J 10 bases, leaving 21 bases between the germline ends. The V gene's germline CDR1 is MDHEN and CDR2 SYDVKM. The CDR3 loop is CASSLGGLGGAFF. The CDR3 DNA is TGTGCCAGTTCATTGGGGGGGCTTGGGGGAGCTTTCTTT.

The chain has TRBV14 and TRBJ1-3; unclear D gene. The germline CDR1 and CDR2 sequences are SGHDN and FVKESK. This CDR3 has 12 amino acids. V was pared by 1 base and J by 7 bases, with 5 bases between. The CDR3 DNA sequence: TGTGCCAGCAGCCAAGCGGGTAACACCATATATTTT. Encoded protein: CASSQAGNTIYF.